The source of this T cell receptor (beta chain) is a study of blood T cell repertoires in COVID-19. Study-level information: Acute and convalescent COVID-19 specimens originated in the United States, Italy and Spain. Nucleic acid was either cDNA or gDNA, and it came from T cells, B-cell-depleted T cells, or PBMCs.

This CDR3 comprises 17 residues. The junction had 15 bases not matched to a gene; V was cut back by 7 bases and J by 5 bases. Per the authors' pipeline: Quantification of nucleated cells was approximated via reference gene primer amplification. Using immunoSEQ multiplex PCR, the repertoire was profiled, and TCRdb retains in-frame clones only, with some absent. The V and J calls and clone size are taken from that table; D and trimming were inferred from the DNA. The sample includes some 490,000 clones, over 75% of them seen just once. This clone was seen a single time. This chain joins TRBV23-1 and TRBJ1-4; 8 bases map to TRBD1. TRBV23-1 is given ORF status, its function remaining uncertain. The sequence was collected from a human donor in a cohort sampled during active COVID-19. Specimen: peripheral blood. The CDR3 DNA sequence: TGCGCCAGCACCGCGCGGACAGGGCCCCCCCTAAATGAAAAACTGTTTTTT. Amino acids: CASTARTGPPLNEKLFF.